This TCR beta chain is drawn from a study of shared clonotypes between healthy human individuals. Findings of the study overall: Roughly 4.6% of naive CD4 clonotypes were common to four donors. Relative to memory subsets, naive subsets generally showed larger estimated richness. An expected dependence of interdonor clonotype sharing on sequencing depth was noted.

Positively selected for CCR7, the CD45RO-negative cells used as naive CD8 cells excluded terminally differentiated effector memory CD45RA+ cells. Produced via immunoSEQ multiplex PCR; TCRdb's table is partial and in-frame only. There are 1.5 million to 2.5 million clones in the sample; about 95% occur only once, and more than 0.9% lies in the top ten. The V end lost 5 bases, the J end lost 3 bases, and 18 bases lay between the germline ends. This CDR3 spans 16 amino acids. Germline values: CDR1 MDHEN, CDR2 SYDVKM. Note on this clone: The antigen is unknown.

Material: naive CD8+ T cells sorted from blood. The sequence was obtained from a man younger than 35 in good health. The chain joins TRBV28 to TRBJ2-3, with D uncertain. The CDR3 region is CASSTRITWGTDTQYF. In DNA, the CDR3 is TGTGCCAGCAGTACCCGTATCACCTGGGGTACAGATACGCAGTATTTT.